This T cell receptor beta chain was profiled in a study of blood T cell repertoires in COVID-19. Study as a whole: The study drew acute and convalescent COVID-19 samples from the United States, Italy and Spain. The analysed material was cDNA or gDNA that came from T cells, B-cell-depleted T cells, or PBMCs.

The CDR3 runs 13 residues. Trimming took 3 bases from V and 4 from J, leaving 9 bases between them. Per the original data handling: Reference gene primer amplification gave nucleated cell count estimates. Only in-frame clones appear in the TCRdb table, and some are missing; sequencing was by immunoSEQ multiplex PCR. That table gives V, J and clone size, and the DNA gave D and trimming. The sample has roughly 250,000 clones; around 87% are singletons. The TCR was taken from a woman in her fifties or sixties with acute or convalescent COVID-19. The chain joins TRBV12-3 or TRBV12-4 to TRBJ2-5; D might be TRBD1 (5 bases). The sequencing input was peripheral blood. CDR3 sequence reads: CASSFGQGETQYF. The CDR3 coding sequence is TGTGCCAGCAGTTTTGGGCAGGGAGAGACCCAGTACTTC.